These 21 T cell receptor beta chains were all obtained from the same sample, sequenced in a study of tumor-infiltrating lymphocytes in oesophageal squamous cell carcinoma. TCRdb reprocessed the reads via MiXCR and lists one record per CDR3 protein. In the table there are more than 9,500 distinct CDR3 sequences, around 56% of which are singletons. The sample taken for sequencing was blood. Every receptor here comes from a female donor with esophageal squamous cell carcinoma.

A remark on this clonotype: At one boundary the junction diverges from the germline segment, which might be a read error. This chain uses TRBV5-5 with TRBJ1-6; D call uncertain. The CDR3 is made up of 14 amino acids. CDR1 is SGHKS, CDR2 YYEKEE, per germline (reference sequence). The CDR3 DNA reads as TGTGCCAGCAGCTTGGCTTCGTTTTCCTACAAGCAGTACTTT. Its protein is CASSLASFSYKQYF.

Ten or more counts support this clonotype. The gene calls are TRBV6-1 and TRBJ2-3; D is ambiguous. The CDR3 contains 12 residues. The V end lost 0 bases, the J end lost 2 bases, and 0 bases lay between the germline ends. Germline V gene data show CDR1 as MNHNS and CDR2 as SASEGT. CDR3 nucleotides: TGTGCCAGCAGTGAAGCCACAGATACGCAGTATTTT. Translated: CASSEATDTQYF.

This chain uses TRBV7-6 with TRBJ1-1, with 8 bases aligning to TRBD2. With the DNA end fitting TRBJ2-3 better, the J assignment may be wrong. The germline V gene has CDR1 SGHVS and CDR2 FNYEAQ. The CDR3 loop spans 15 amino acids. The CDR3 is CASSSSGSLGDTQYF. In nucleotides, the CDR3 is TGTGCCAGCAGTTCAAGCGGGAGTCTTGGAGATACGCAGTATTTT.

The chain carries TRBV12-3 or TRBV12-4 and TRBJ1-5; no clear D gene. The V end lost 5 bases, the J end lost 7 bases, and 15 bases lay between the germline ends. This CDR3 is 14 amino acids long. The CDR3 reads CASSPRQVGQPQHF. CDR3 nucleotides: TGTGCCAGCAGTCCGAGGCAGGTAGGACAGCCCCAGCATTTT.

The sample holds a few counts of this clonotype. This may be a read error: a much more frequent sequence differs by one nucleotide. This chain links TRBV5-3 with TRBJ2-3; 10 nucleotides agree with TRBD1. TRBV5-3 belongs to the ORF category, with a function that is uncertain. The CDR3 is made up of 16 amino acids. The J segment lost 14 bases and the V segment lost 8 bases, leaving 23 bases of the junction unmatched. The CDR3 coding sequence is TGTGCCAGCAGCAACAGACAGGGGGCGTTTAGCGGGGAGCTGTATTTT. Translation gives CASSNRQGAFSGELYF.

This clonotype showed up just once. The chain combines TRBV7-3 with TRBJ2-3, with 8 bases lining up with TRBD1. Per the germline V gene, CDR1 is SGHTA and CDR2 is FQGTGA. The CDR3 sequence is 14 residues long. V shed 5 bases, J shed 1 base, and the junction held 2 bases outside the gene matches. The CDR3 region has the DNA TGTGCCAGCAGCCCAGGGGGCGGCACAGATACGCAGTATTTT. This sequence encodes CASSPGGGTDTQYF.

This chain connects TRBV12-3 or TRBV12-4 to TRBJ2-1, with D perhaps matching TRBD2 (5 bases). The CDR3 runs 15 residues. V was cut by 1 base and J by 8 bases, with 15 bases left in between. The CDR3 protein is CASSLESGRYHEQFF. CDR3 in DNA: TGTGCCAGCAGTTTAGAAAGCGGACGTTACCATGAGCAGTTCTTC.

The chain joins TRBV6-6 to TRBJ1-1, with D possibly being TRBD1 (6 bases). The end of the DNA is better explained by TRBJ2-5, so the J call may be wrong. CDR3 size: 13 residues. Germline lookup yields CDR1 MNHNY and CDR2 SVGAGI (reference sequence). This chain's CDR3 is CASSGQGRETQYF. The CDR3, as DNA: TGTGCCAGCAGTGGTCAGGGGAGAGAGACCCAGTACTTC.

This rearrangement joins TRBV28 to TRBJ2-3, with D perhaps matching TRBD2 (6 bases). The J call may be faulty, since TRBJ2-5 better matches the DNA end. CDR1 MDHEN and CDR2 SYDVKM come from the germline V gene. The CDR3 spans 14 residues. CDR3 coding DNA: TGTGCCAGCAGTTCTCCCTCGGGGGAGCAGACCCAGTACTTC. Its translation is CASSSPSGEQTQYF.

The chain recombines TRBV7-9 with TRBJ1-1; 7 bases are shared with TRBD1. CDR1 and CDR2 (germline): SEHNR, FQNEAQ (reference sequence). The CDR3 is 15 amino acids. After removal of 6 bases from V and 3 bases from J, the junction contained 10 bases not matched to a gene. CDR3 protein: CASRPRQGGDTEAFF. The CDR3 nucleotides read TGTGCCAGCAGGCCAAGACAGGGAGGCGACACTGAAGCTTTCTTT.

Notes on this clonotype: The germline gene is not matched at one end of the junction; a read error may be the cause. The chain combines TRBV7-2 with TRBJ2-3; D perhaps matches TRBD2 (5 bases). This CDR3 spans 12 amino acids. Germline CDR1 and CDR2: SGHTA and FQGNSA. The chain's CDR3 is CASSADWAEQSF. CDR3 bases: TGTGCCAGCAGCGCGGACTGGGCGGAGCAGTCTTTT.

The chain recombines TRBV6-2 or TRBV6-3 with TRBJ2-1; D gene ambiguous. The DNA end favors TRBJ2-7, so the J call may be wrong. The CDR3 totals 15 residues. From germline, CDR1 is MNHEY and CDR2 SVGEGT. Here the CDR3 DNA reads TGTGCCAGCACTTCCCTCGCAGGCTCCTACAATGAGCAGTACTTC. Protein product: CASTSLAGSYNEQYF.

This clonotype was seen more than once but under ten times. The CDR3 DNA follows: TGTGCCAGCAACAGGGGGACGCGCGGCTACACCTTC. This codes for CASNRGTRGYTF. V usage is TRBV28 and J usage is TRBJ1-2, with TRBD1 matching 8 bases. Looked up from germline, CDR1 is MDHEN and CDR2 is SYDVKM. With V trimmed by 7 bases and J by 8 bases, 6 bases remained unmatched. This CDR3 contains 12 residues.

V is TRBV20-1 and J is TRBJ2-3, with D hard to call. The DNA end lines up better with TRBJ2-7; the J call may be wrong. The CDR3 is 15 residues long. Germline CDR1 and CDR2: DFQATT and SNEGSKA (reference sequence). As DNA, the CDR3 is TGCAGTGCTAGAGTGTCTCTGCGTTTCCCCTCAGAGCAGTACTTC. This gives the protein CSARVSLRFPSEQYF.

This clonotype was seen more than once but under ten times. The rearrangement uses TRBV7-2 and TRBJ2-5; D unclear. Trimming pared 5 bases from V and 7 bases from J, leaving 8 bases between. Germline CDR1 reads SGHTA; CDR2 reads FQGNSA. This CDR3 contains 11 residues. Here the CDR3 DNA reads TGTGCCAGCAGCACCGTAGGGACCCAGTACTTC. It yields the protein CASSTVGTQYF.

DNA of the CDR3: TGTGCCAGCAGTAGGGACATCATCATTGGGGGGCCCGGGGAGCTGTTTTTT. It translates to CASSRDIIIGGPGELFF. The V call is TRBV25-1, the J call TRBJ2-2; tentatively, D is TRBD1 or TRBD2 (6 bases each). The CDR3 length is 17 residues. Germline lookup yields CDR1 MGHDK and CDR2 SYGVNS. The V and J ends lost 5 bases and 6 bases respectively, with 22 bases between them.

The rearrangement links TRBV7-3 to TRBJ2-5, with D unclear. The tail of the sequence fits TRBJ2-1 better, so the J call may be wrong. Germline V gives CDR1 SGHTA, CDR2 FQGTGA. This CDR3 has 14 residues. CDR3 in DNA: TGTGCCAGCAGCTTACTCCCACAAACCAATGAGCAGTTCTTC. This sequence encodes CASSLLPQTNEQFF.

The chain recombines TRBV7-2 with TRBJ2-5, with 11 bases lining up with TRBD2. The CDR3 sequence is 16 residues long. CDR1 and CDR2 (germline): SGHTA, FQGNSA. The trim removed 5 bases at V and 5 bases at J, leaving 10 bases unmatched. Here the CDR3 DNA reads TGTGCCAGCAGCGACCTAGCGGGAGGACGGCGGGAGACCCAGTACTTC. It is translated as CASSDLAGGRRETQYF.

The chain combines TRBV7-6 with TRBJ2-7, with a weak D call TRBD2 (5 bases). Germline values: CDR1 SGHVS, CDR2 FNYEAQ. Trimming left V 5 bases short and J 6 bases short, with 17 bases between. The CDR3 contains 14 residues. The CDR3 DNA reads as TGTGCCAGCAGCATGATGTCCAGTGGAGGCGAGCAGTACTTC. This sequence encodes CASSMMSSGGEQYF.

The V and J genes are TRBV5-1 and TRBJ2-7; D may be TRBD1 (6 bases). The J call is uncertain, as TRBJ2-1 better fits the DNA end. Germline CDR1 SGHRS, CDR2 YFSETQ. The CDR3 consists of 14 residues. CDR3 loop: CASSLGAGVDEQFF. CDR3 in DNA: TGCGCCAGCAGCTTGGGCGCAGGGGTGGATGAGCAGTTCTTC.

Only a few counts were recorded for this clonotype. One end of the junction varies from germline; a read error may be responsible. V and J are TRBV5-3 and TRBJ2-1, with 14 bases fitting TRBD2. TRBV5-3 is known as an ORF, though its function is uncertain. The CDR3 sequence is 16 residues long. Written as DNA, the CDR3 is TGCGCCAGCAGCTTGGGAGGGACTAGCGGGAGAAATGAGCAGTTCTTC. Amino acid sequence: CASSLGGTSGRNEQFF.